Each of the 27 T cell receptor beta chains below was sequenced from the same sample in a study of response to subunit inactivated influenza vaccine. TCRdb reprocessed the RT-PCR reads with MiXCR, giving one entry per CDR3 protein. This table holds a few hundred thousand distinct CDR3 sequences, roughly an eighth found once. The sample was non-naive T cells sorted from PBMCs, taken 14 to 15 days before vaccination. All receptors derive from a man aged 50-59 years who received an inactivated influenza vaccine.

The chain has TRBV24-1 and TRBJ2-7, with TRBD2 identical over 8 bases. Germline values: CDR1 KGHDR, CDR2 SFDVKD. The CDR3 length is 18 residues. The V segment lost 5 bases and the J segment 3 bases; nucleotides outside the gene matches: 17. The DNA for the CDR3 is TGTGCCACCAGTGCCGGGACTGAGCTAGCGGGTGGGCTCTACGAGCAGTACTTC. Its translation is CATSAGTELAGGLYEQYF.

The chain uses TRBV20-1 and TRBJ2-2; TRBD1 matches 8 bases. This CDR3 contains 15 residues. With V trimmed by 1 base and J by 6 bases, 7 bases remained unmatched. Germline values: CDR1 DFQATT, CDR2 SNEGSKA (reference sequence). CDR3 nucleotide sequence: TGCAGTGCTAGAGGACAGGGGAAGGTTTCCGGGGAGCTGTTTTTT. Its translation: CSARGQGKVSGELFF.

This clonotype was observed a few times. This chain uses TRBV10-1 with TRBJ1-5, with TRBD1 as a possible D gene (6 bases). Germline V gene data show CDR1 as WNHNN and CDR2 as SYGVQD (reference sequence). Trimming cost V 8 bases and J 1 base, with 12 bases left between them. The CDR3 is 14 residues long. This CDR3 reads CASRTAMSNQPQHF. The CDR3 nucleotides read TGCGCCAGCCGGACAGCCATGAGCAATCAGCCCCAGCATTTT.

This clonotype appeared many times. V gene TRBV12-3 or TRBV12-4 combines with J gene TRBJ2-1, with 11 nucleotides matching TRBD2. J lost 5 bases, V lost 3 bases, and 6 bases had no gene match. The CDR3 runs 16 residues. CDR3 sequence (DNA): TGTGCCAGCAGTTTTGATAGCGGGAGGGGGAACAATGAGCAGTTCTTC. It yields the protein CASSFDSGRGNNEQFF.

The chain couples TRBV6-2 or TRBV6-3 to TRBJ1-2; TRBD1 might be the D (5 bases). Per germline, CDR1 MNHEY and CDR2 SVGEGT. The CDR3 loop spans 15 amino acids. V gave up 8 bases and J gave up 2 bases, with 18 bases separating them. The CDR3 nucleotides are TGTGCCAGCGGGGGACGACGGCATGGAAACTATGGCTACACCTTC. Translation gives CASGGRRHGNYGYTF.

The sample holds many counts of this clonotype. V usage is TRBV29-1 and J usage is TRBJ1-1; no definite D call. This CDR3 spans 13 amino acids. Germline CDR1 and CDR2: SQVTM and ANQGSEA. The V gene lost 4 bases and the J gene lost 3 bases, with 12 bases spanning the gap. CDR3 bases: TGCAGCGTTGCGTCACGAAGCCACACTGAAGCTTTCTTT. It codes for CSVASRSHTEAFF.

This clonotype came up a few times. The V gene is TRBV4-2, the J gene TRBJ2-7; tentatively, D is TRBD1 or TRBD2 (5 bases each). This CDR3 spans 14 amino acids. With 1 base removed from V and 1 base from J, the gap between germline ends came to 8 bases. In germline, CDR1 is LGHNA, CDR2 YNFKEQ. The DNA of the CDR3 is TGTGCCAGCAGCCAAGGTGGGGGATCCTACGAGCAGTACTTC. Its translation is CASSQGGGSYEQYF.

The table lists this clonotype with a few counts. This chain connects TRBV20-1 to TRBJ1-1; D may be TRBD1 (5 bases). The V end lost 4 bases, the J end lost 5 bases, and 14 bases lay between the germline ends. The CDR3 covers 13 residues. Germline CDR1 is DFQATT and CDR2 is SNEGSKA (reference sequence). CDR3 sequence reads: CSATGWEKTEAFF. The DNA of the CDR3 is TGCAGTGCTACAGGGTGGGAGAAAACTGAAGCTTTCTTT.

This clonotype has a handful of counts. The V and J genes are TRBV27 and TRBJ1-1; D is unclear. This CDR3 has 14 residues. The germline V gene has CDR1 MNHEY and CDR2 SMNVEV (reference sequence). Trimming left V 0 bases short and J 10 bases short, with 15 bases between. The CDR3 region is CASSLSPWGSLAFF. CDR3 DNA sequence: TGTGCCAGCAGTTTATCACCGTGGGGATCCCTAGCTTTCTTT.

The chain employs TRBV3-1 and TRBJ2-3, with 7 nucleotides matching TRBD2. Germline CDR1 LGHDT, CDR2 YNNKEL (reference sequence). This CDR3 is 14 amino acids long. With V trimmed by 2 bases and J by 3 bases, 2 bases remained unmatched. The CDR3 DNA is TGTGCCAGCAGCCAAAGACTAGCTACAGATACGCAGTATTTT. Translated: CASSQRLATDTQYF.

This clonotype was observed a handful of times. The CDR3 DNA is TGTGCCATCAGTGACCCGGGGACGTCTAATGAAAAACTGTTTTTT. Protein sequence: CAISDPGTSNEKLFF. This chain uses TRBV10-3 with TRBJ1-4; a weak D match, TRBD1 (5 bases). V lost 3 bases to trimming and J lost 3 bases, with 11 bases between them. The germline V gene has CDR1 ENHRY and CDR2 SYGVKD. This CDR3 is built from 15 residues.

The rearrangement uses TRBV28 and TRBJ1-4; weak D call: TRBD1 (5 bases). V was shortened by 6 bases and J by 4 bases, with 15 bases between the two germline ends. The CDR3 covers 15 residues. Germline CDR1 MDHEN, CDR2 SYDVKM. For the CDR3, the DNA is TGTGCCAGCAGCTCTATATGGGACGGTAATGAAAAACTGTTTTTT. It specifies CASSSIWDGNEKLFF.

This chain joins TRBV9 and TRBJ2-1, with 8 bases identical to TRBD1. The CDR3 runs to 14 residues. Germline lookup yields CDR1 SGDLS and CDR2 YYNGEE. V trimming: 0 bases; J trimming: 8 bases; junction bases outside the gene matches: 4. The CDR3 DNA is TGTGCCAGCAGCGTAGGAACAGGGGGGTATGAGCAGTTCTTC. Encoded protein: CASSVGTGGYEQFF.

A few counts support this clonotype. This chain joins TRBV5-6 and TRBJ2-1, with D perhaps matching TRBD2 (6 bases). The V gene's germline CDR1 is SGHDT and CDR2 YYEEEE. The CDR3 extends over 16 amino acids. V dropped 3 bases and J dropped 9 bases, with 22 bases sitting between them. CDR3 DNA: TGTGCCAGCAGCTCCCCACTCTTTCTAGCGACTGGTGAGCAGTTCTTC. Encoded protein: CASSSPLFLATGEQFF.

The gene calls are TRBV2 and TRBJ2-2; a weak D match, TRBD2 (6 bases). V gave up 9 bases and J gave up 2 bases, with 10 bases separating them. Looked up from germline, CDR1 is SNHLY and CDR2 is FYNNEI. This CDR3 is 13 amino acids long. The CDR3 DNA is TGTGCCAGTATAGCGGATAACACCGGGGAGCTGTTTTTT. Amino acid sequence: CASIADNTGELFF.

This clonotype was counted at least ten times. The chain couples TRBV5-1 to TRBJ1-1; D gene uncertain. Trimming left V 0 bases short and J 1 base short, with 13 bases between. Germline V CDR1 and CDR2: SGHRS, YFSETQ. The CDR3 has 16 amino acids. The CDR3 sequence: CASSLGPRGPNTEAFF. CDR3 in DNA: TGCGCCAGCAGCTTGGGGCCTCGGGGTCCGAACACTGAAGCTTTCTTT.

This clonotype was observed a handful of times. V and J are TRBV18 and TRBJ2-5, with D hard to call. Trimming removed 2 bases at V and 3 bases at J, with 1 base between. The CDR3 runs 11 residues. The germline V gene has CDR1 KGHSH and CDR2 LQKENI. CDR3 region: CASSPEETQYF. The CDR3 DNA is TGTGCCAGCTCACCAGAAGAGACCCAGTACTTC.

The chain combines TRBV9 with TRBJ2-1; D not resolved. The CDR3 is 15 amino acids. V lost 4 bases and J lost 0, with 11 bases in between. Germline V gene data show CDR1 as SGDLS and CDR2 as YYNGEE. The CDR3 spells CASSPAGPSYNEQFF. CDR3 sequence (DNA): TGTGCCAGCAGCCCAGCCGGACCCTCCTACAATGAGCAGTTCTTC.

This rearrangement joins TRBV7-2 to TRBJ1-1; D is possibly TRBD1 (5 bases). CDR1 is SGHTA and CDR2 is FQGNSA in the germline V gene. V shed 4 bases and J shed 3 bases, with 15 bases lying between them. The CDR3 is made up of 15 amino acids. The CDR3 DNA reads as TGTGCCAGCAGCTGGACCCGGGACGGGTACACTGAAGCTTTCTTT. Protein sequence: CASSWTRDGYTEAFF.

The chain links TRBV2 to TRBJ1-2, with D hard to call. V was trimmed by 5 bases and J by 7 bases, leaving 8 bases between them. Germline loops: CDR1 SNHLY, CDR2 FYNNEI. The CDR3 loop spans 11 amino acids. The DNA of the CDR3 is TGTGCCAGCAGTAAGGGAGCTGGCTACACCTTC. Protein product: CASSKGAGYTF. The whole variable domain, filled in from reference TRBV2 and TRBJ1-2, reads EPEVTQTPSHQVTQMGQEVILRCVPISNHLYFYWYRQILGQKVEFLVSFYNNEISEKSEIFDDQFSVERPDGSNFTLKIRSTKLEDSAMYFCASSKGAGYTFGSGTRLTVV.

The V and J genes are TRBV20-1 and TRBJ2-3, with 9 bases that match TRBD1. The V gene's germline CDR1 is DFQATT and CDR2 SNEGSKA (reference sequence). CDR3 length: 14 residues. J gave up 1 base and V 1 base, and 0 bases lay outside the gene matches. The CDR3 nucleotides are TGCAGTGCTAGAGGGACAGGGGGCACAGATACGCAGTATTTT. It specifies CSARGTGGTDTQYF.

The chain combines TRBV4-1 with TRBJ1-6; 8 nucleotides agree with TRBD1. The V gene end was trimmed by 0 bases and the J gene end by 9 bases; junction bases not matched to a gene: 4. Per the germline V gene, CDR1 is MGHRA and CDR2 is YSYEKL. The CDR3 has 15 residues. CDR3 amino acids: CASSQEDRARSPLHF. The CDR3 nucleotides read TGCGCCAGCAGCCAAGAGGACAGGGCTCGTTCACCCCTCCACTTT.

This clonotype was found many times. This rearrangement joins TRBV19 to TRBJ2-5; a possible D gene is TRBD2 (6 bases). This CDR3 spans 13 amino acids. CDR1 LNHDA and CDR2 SQIVND come from the germline V gene (reference sequence). Trimming shortened V by 4 bases and J by 0 bases, and 6 bases separated the two germline ends. Here the CDR3 DNA reads TGTGCCAGTAGTAAGCGGGACCAAGAGACCCAGTACTTC. It encodes CASSKRDQETQYF.

This clonotype was seen only a few times. This rearrangement joins TRBV29-1 to TRBJ2-1; 9 nucleotides align to TRBD2. Per the germline V gene, CDR1 is SQVTM and CDR2 is ANQGSEA. V lost 8 bases, J lost 6 bases, and 11 bases stayed unmatched. The CDR3 spans 14 residues. The CDR3 DNA sequence: TGCAGCTTCAGGGCGGGAGGGCATAGCAATGAGCAGTTCTTC. It is translated as CSFRAGGHSNEQFF.

This clonotype was counted between two and nine times. The V and J genes are TRBV5-6 and TRBJ2-2, with 8 bases lining up with TRBD1. After removal of 0 bases from V and 10 bases from J, the junction contained 5 bases not matched to a gene. Germline CDR1 is SGHDT and CDR2 is YYEEEE. This CDR3 comprises 14 residues. The CDR3 nucleotides are TGTGCCAGCAGCTTGGCCGGGACAGGAGAGGAGCTGTTTTTT. This sequence encodes CASSLAGTGEELFF. Complete variable domain (other parts from reference TRBV5-6 and TRBJ2-2): DAGVTQSPTHLIKTRGQQVTLRCSPKSGHDTVSWYQQALGQGPQFIFQYYEEEERQRGNFPDRFSGHQFPNYSSELNVNALLLGDSALYLCASSLAGTGEELFFGEGSRLTVL.

The chain has TRBV6-1 and TRBJ2-7, with 12 bases matching TRBD2. Per the germline V gene, CDR1 is MNHNS and CDR2 is SASEGT. The CDR3 is 17 residues long. V was clipped by 2 bases and J by 6 bases; unmatched bases: 11. The CDR3 protein is CASSEIPLAGGPREQYF. The CDR3 region has the DNA TGTGCCAGCAGTGAAATCCCACTAGCGGGAGGCCCCCGCGAGCAGTACTTC.

The chain combines TRBV3-1 with TRBJ2-1, with 7 bases lining up with TRBD2. Germline V lookup: CDR1 LGHDT, CDR2 YNNKEL (reference sequence). The CDR3 loop spans 16 amino acids. Trimming removed 5 bases from V and 3 bases from J; junction bases left unmatched: 10. In nucleotides, the CDR3 is TGTGCCAGCAGCTCAAGAAAGCGGGACCTCTACAATGAGCAGTTCTTC. The encoded protein is CASSSRKRDLYNEQFF.